The 19 T cell receptor beta chains below were found in one sample sequenced in a study of STAT5B mutations in CD4+ large granular lymphocyte leukemia. Using immunoSEQ multiplex PCR, the repertoire was profiled, and TCRdb retains in-frame clones only, with some absent. This table holds some 40,000 clones, 80% to 90% found once. What was sequenced was CD4+ T cells from blood buffy coats. All receptors derive from a human donor in good health.

This chain uses TRBV5-3 with TRBJ1-1, with TRBD1 matching 7 bases. TRBV5-3 is an ORF, with its function uncertain. This CDR3 contains 15 residues. V was pared by 4 bases and J by 4 bases, with 10 bases of the junction left unmatched. In DNA form, the CDR3 reads TGTGCCAGAAGCCCGACAGGGAACGGGGGCACTGAAGCTTTCTTT. Its translation is CARSPTGNGGTEAFF.

CDR3 residues: CASSPDRGREEQYF. The CDR3 nucleotides read TGTGCCAGCAGCCCGGACAGGGGGCGCGAAGAGCAGTACTTC. The gene calls are TRBV7-9 and TRBJ2-7; the match to TRBD1 covers 11 bases. This CDR3 contains 14 residues. The germline V gene has CDR1 SEHNR and CDR2 FQNEAQ (reference sequence). V lost 5 bases to trimming and J lost 7 bases; unmatched junction nucleotides: 7.

The chain recombines TRBV2 with TRBJ2-7; 8 bases agree with TRBD1. Germline V lookup: CDR1 SNHLY, CDR2 FYNNEI. CDR3 length: 15 residues. J lost 6 bases, V lost 6 bases, and 13 bases had no gene match. The CDR3 bases are TGTGCCAGCAGCTTGACCGGGACAGGTACAGGCGAGCAGTACTTC. Translating it yields CASSLTGTGTGEQYF.

The rearrangement links TRBV21-1 to TRBJ1-5. TRBV21-1 is noted as a pseudogene. The CDR3 consists of 14 residues. The CDR3 bases are TGTGCCAGCAGCGGGGGAGATAACAATCAGCCCCAGCATTTT. As protein: CASSGGDNNQPQHF.

As DNA, the CDR3 is TGTGCCAGCAGCTCTAGAGAGACTAGCGGGACTGGAGAGCAGTACTTC. This gives the protein CASSSRETSGTGEQYF. The rearrangement links TRBV7-8 to TRBJ2-7; 11 bases fit TRBD2. The CDR3 length is 16 residues. CDR1 SGHVS and CDR2 FQNEAQ come from the germline V gene. Trimming took 4 bases from V and 7 from J; bases not matched to a gene: 12.

This clone turned up a few times. The V call is TRBV30, the J call TRBJ2-1; 9 bases map to TRBD2. Trimming removed 3 bases from V and 6 bases from J; junction bases left unmatched: 6. The CDR3 runs 14 residues. CDR1 GTSNPN and CDR2 SVGIG come from the germline V gene (reference sequence). CDR3 bases: TGTGCCTGGAGGGCTAGCGGGGCGGCCAATGAGCAGTTCTTC. Encoded protein: CAWRASGAANEQFF.

In its sample, this clone was seen once. The J gene is TRBJ1-1, the V gene TRBV30, with no clear D. The CDR3 loop spans 15 amino acids. V lost 0 bases and J lost 4, with 15 bases in between. Per germline, CDR1 GTSNPN and CDR2 SVGIG (reference sequence). CDR3 coding DNA: TGTGCCTGGAGTGTACACGACTCGGGTAGCACTGAAGCTTTCTTT. Its protein product is CAWSVHDSGSTEAFF.

V is TRBV6-5 and J is TRBJ1-5; TRBD1 might be the D (6 bases). The CDR3 is made up of 13 amino acids. V gave up 5 bases and J gave up 8 bases, with 13 bases separating them. Germline V gene lookup returns CDR1 MNHEY and CDR2 SVGAGI. The CDR3 DNA reads as TGTGCCAGCAGTAGACAGGTCCGAGAGCCCCAGCATTTT. It yields the protein CASSRQVREPQHF.

The V gene is TRBV7-9, the J gene TRBJ2-2, with 7 bases fitting TRBD1. V trimming: 0 bases; J trimming: 1 base; junction bases outside the gene matches: 2. The CDR3 covers 16 residues. Per germline, CDR1 SEHNR and CDR2 FQNEAQ (reference sequence). In DNA form, the CDR3 reads TGTGCCAGCAGCTTAGCCGGGACAGAGAACACCGGGGAGCTGTTTTTT. This encodes CASSLAGTENTGELFF.

This chain links TRBV28 with TRBJ1-4; D possibly corresponds to TRBD1 (5 bases). The CDR3 totals 14 residues. Germline assignment: CDR1 MDHEN and CDR2 SYDVKM. V gave up 11 bases and J gave up 8 bases, with 21 bases separating them. The CDR3 protein is CAAHGGIEGEKLFF. The CDR3 bases are TGTGCCGCTCATGGGGGGATCGAGGGAGAAAAACTGTTTTTT. The full variable domain, completed using reference TRBV28 and TRBJ1-4, is DVKVTQSSRYLVKRTGEKVFLECVQDMDHENMFWYRQDPGLGLRLIYFSYDVKMKEKGDIPEGYSVSREKKERFSLILESASTNQTSMYLCAAHGGIEGEKLFFGSGTQLSVL.

The rearrangement uses TRBV5-1 and TRBJ2-5, with no clear D. Germline V lookup: CDR1 SGHRS, CDR2 YFSETQ. The CDR3 is 13 amino acids. V was cut by 0 bases and J by 1 base, with 4 bases left in between. CDR3 in amino acids: CASSLDVQETQYF. Written as DNA, the CDR3 is TGCGCCAGCAGCTTGGACGTCCAAGAGACCCAGTACTTC.

Remarks on this clone: The limits of the CDR3 on the DNA are not certain, so only TCRdb's listed CDR3 is given. This chain joins TRBV28 and TRBJ1-2. The CDR3 length is 16 residues, termini included. Germline V gene data show CDR1 as MDHEN and CDR2 as SYDVKM. This chain's CDR3 is CASSTSGGRSNYGYTF.

V is TRBV5-1 and J is TRBJ1-2, with D possibly matching TRBD1 (6 bases). In germline, CDR1 is SGHRS, CDR2 YFSETQ. The V and J ends lost 5 bases and 7 bases respectively, with 21 bases between them. There are 15 residues in the CDR3. As DNA, the CDR3 is TGCGCCAGCAGTTCGAGTGGGGGCGCTTCGAGTGGCTACACCTTC. This translates into CASSSSGGASSGYTF.

The chain is built from TRBV9 and TRBJ1-3; D is undetermined. V lost 0 bases to trimming and J lost 3 bases, with 10 bases between them. Germline lookup yields CDR1 SGDLS and CDR2 YYNGEE. The CDR3 has 15 residues. CDR3 sequence (DNA): TGTGCCAGCAGCGTAGCTGTGGGCGGTGGAAACACCATATATTTT. It codes for CASSVAVGGGNTIYF.

This clone has a single count. The chain has TRBV19 and TRBJ2-5; tentatively, D is TRBD2 (6 bases). The CDR3 length is 13 residues. Trimming stripped 6 bases from V and 5 bases from J, with 13 bases between. CDR1 and CDR2 (germline): LNHDA, SQIVND (reference sequence). The CDR3 coding sequence is TGTGCCAGTAGGGAGGGCCCCGGGGAGACCCAGTACTTC. It specifies CASREGPGETQYF.

The V and J genes are TRBV2 and TRBJ2-7; TRBD1 matches at 12 bases. CDR3 length: 13 amino acids. The V gene's germline CDR1 is SNHLY and CDR2 FYNNEI. V was clipped by 8 bases and J by 3 bases; unmatched bases: 2. The CDR3 DNA follows: TGTGCCAGCGGGGACAGGGGGCGCTACGAGCAGTACTTC. Protein sequence: CASGDRGRYEQYF.

V gene TRBV7-6 combines with J gene TRBJ1-4; D might be TRBD1 (5 bases). Trimming removed 3 bases at V and 8 bases at J, with 16 bases between. The V gene's germline CDR1 is SGHVS and CDR2 FNYEAQ. This CDR3 region has 15 residues. DNA for the CDR3: TGTGCCAGCAGCTTCCACAGGTCCGGAGGCGAAAAACTGTTTTTT. Amino acid sequence: CASSFHRSGGEKLFF.

V gene TRBV19 combines with J gene TRBJ2-7; 11 bases are a match to TRBD1. CDR3 length: 15 amino acids. The germline V gene encodes CDR1 LNHDA and CDR2 SQIVND (reference sequence). Trimming cost V 3 bases and J 5 bases; bases outside gene matches: 6. Written as DNA, the CDR3 is TGTGCCAGTAGTATCTCCGGGACAGGGGGGGACGAGCAGTACTTC. It is translated as CASSISGTGGDEQYF.

The chain uses TRBV7-2 and TRBJ2-5; TRBD1 matches 8 bases. Trimming removed 1 base from V and 5 bases from J; junction bases left unmatched: 9. This CDR3 is 16 amino acids long. Per the germline V gene, CDR1 is SGHTA and CDR2 is FQGNSA. The CDR3 DNA reads as TGTGCCAGCAGCTTAGGGTCGGCAGGGGGCGGGGAGACCCAGTACTTC. It encodes CASSLGSAGGGETQYF.